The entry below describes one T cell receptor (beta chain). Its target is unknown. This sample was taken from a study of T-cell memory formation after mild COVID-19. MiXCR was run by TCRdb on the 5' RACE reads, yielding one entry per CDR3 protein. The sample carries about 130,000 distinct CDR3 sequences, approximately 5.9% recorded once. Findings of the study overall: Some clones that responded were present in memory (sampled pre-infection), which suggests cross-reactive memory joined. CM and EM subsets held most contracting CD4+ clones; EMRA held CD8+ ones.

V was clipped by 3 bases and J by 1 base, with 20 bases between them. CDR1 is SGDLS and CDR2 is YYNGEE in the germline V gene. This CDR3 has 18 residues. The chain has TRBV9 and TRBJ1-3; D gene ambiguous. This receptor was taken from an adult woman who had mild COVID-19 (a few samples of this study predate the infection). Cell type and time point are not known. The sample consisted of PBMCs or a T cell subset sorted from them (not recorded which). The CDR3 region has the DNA TGTGCCAGCAGCGCCGGAGTCTCAGGAGTATCTTCTGGAAACACCATATATTTT. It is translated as CASSAGVSGVSSGNTIYF.